The clone carrying this TCR beta chain was picked up many times. Its cognate antigen is unknown. Researchers defined stable Graves' hyperthyroidism as no ophthalmopathy progression within 18 months. Fresh peripheral blood, roughly 10 ml, was the source of the PBMCs. This sample stems from a study of T cells in Graves' hyperthyroidism and ophthalmopathy. Study-level points and caveats: Within blood appeared most thyroid clonotypes that had expanded above 0.001. Ophthalmopathy stood apart from stable hyperthyroidism in a 13 V-J model.

V dropped 4 bases and J dropped 7 bases, with 11 bases sitting between them. This CDR3 is built from 12 residues. CDR1 is SGHAT and CDR2 is FQDESV in the germline V gene (reference sequence). TCR beta CDR3 sequences were amplified from RNA transcripts. HTBI primers were the set used in a first-round RT-PCR of the TCR CDR3. TCRdb independently ran MiXCR on the multiplex PCR reads; one entry per CDR3 protein. The data show hundreds of thousands of distinct CDR3 sequences, with more than 15% seen just once and over 7.5% held by the top ten. The sample was blood. This rearrangement joins TRBV11-1 to TRBJ2-7, with TRBD2 as a possible D gene (5 bases). This TCR derives from a woman aged 18-29 years with Graves' hyperthyroidism. This CDR3 reads CASSSGVAEQYF. The CDR3 DNA sequence: TGTGCCAGCAGCTCCGGGGTAGCGGAGCAGTACTTC.